This T cell receptor (beta chain) was profiled in a study of response to subunit inactivated influenza vaccine. TCRdb passed the RT-PCR reads through MiXCR, listing each CDR3 protein once. The repertoire has about 520,000 distinct CDR3 sequences, roughly 7.6% of them found once; the top ten carry around 13%. Study-wide points: Only a handful of new T cells, the authors suggested, are recruited with each seasonal influenza vaccination.

As for this clonotype: Antigen specificity is unknown.

This TCR was sampled from a man between 50 and 69 years old who received an inactivated influenza vaccine. The sequencing here drew on PBMCs from blood, taken 23 to 25 months after vaccination.

The CDR3 here is CATLGQGTEAFF. DNA of the CDR3: TGTGCCACCCTAGGACAGGGGACTGAAGCTTTCTTT. This rearrangement joins TRBV10-3 to TRBJ1-1; 9 bases agree with TRBD1. Germline V lookup: CDR1 ENHRY, CDR2 SYGVKD. The CDR3 runs to 12 residues. Trimming removed 10 bases from V and 5 bases from J; junction bases left unmatched: 5.